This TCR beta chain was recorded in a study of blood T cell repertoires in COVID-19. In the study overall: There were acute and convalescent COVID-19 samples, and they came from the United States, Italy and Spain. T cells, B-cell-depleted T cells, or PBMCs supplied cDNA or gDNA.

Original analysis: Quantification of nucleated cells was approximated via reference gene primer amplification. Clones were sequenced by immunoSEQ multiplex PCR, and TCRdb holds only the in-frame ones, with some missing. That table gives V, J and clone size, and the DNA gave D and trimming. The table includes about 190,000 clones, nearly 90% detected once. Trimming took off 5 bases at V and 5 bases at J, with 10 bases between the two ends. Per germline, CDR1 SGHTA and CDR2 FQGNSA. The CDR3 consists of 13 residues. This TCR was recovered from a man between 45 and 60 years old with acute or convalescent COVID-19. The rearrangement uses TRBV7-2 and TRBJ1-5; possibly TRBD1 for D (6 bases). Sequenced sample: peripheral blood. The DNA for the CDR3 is TGTGCCAGCAGCGTACAGGGCTATCAGCCCCAGCATTTT. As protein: CASSVQGYQPQHF.